This entry lists 20 T cell receptor beta chains sequenced from one sample in a study of blood T cells in healthy people across ages. Primed by a sample-barcoded 5' primer and a J-beta primer mix, a second PCR proceeded for about 6 to 12 cycles. TCRdb re-analysed the 5' RACE reads in MiXCR, keeping a single row per CDR3 protein. The data show approximately 1.5 million distinct CDR3 sequences, approximately 39% seen once. The sequenced material came from blood. Every receptor here comes from a woman in her late teens or twenties in good health.

This clonotype was seen only a few times. The gene calls are TRBV7-2 and TRBJ2-3, with TRBD2 identical over 8 bases. The CDR3 runs to 17 residues. With V trimmed by 5 bases and J by 1 base, 11 bases remained unmatched. The germline CDR1 and CDR2 sequences are SGHTA and FQGNSA. The chain's CDR3 is CASSLSGGGPGTDTQYF. In DNA form, the CDR3 reads TGTGCCAGCAGCCTCTCCGGCGGGGGGCCGGGCACAGATACGCAGTATTTT.

The V call is TRBV5-4, the J call TRBJ2-7; 7 bases match TRBD2. Trimming removed 3 bases from V and 1 base from J; junction bases left unmatched: 7. The germline gives CDR1 SGHNT, CDR2 YYREEE (reference sequence). CDR3 length equals 15 residues. The CDR3 reads CASSSSLAGSYEQYF. The CDR3 DNA reads as TGTGCCAGCAGCTCGTCGTTAGCGGGTTCCTACGAGCAGTACTTC.

As to this clonotype: An end of the junction does not agree with germline; a read error may underlie this. The chain joins TRBV20-1 to TRBJ1-1; no firm D call. Germline V gives CDR1 DFQATT, CDR2 SNEGSKA (reference sequence). This CDR3 has 12 amino acids. The CDR3 DNA is TGCAGTGCTGTGACGGGGAACACTGAAGTTTTCTTT. Translating gives CSAVTGNTEVFF.

The chain is built from TRBV7-2 and TRBJ2-1; perhaps TRBD1 as D (6 bases). Trimming took 3 bases from V and 13 from J, leaving 19 bases between them. The germline V gene has CDR1 SGHTA and CDR2 FQGNSA. CDR3 length: 14 residues. CDR3 sequence: CASSFGQGLETQFF. CDR3 in DNA: TGTGCCAGCAGCTTCGGGCAGGGGTTGGAGACACAGTTCTTC.

The CDR3 region is CASSYGRGRTDTQYF. The CDR3 DNA sequence: TGTGCCAGCAGTTATGGCAGGGGGAGAACAGATACGCAGTATTTT. V and J are TRBV25-1 and TRBJ2-3; TRBD1 agrees at 7 bases. Per germline, CDR1 MGHDK and CDR2 SYGVNS. This CDR3 is built from 15 residues. The V and J ends lost 5 bases and 3 bases, in that order; junction bases with no gene match: 8.

There are a few counts of this clonotype. The chain recombines TRBV4-3 with TRBJ2-1; D is uncertain. V was cut by 0 bases and J by 5 bases, with 14 bases left in between. Germline lookup yields CDR1 LGHNA and CDR2 YSLEER. CDR3 length: 16 amino acids. The CDR3 nucleotides are TGCGCCAGCAGCCAAGATCGGCAGGTTCCAAACAATGAGCAGTTCTTC. Translated: CASSQDRQVPNNEQFF.

The chain joins TRBV7-6 to TRBJ1-2, with 9 nucleotides matching TRBD1. This CDR3 has 15 amino acids. CDR1 is SGHVS and CDR2 is FNYEAQ in the germline V gene. The ends lost 5 bases at V and 4 bases at J; junction bases unmatched: 8. The CDR3 region has the DNA TGTGCCAGCAGCCCAGGGACAGGGCTTGCCTATGGCTACACCTTC. The encoded protein is CASSPGTGLAYGYTF.

The chain recombines TRBV4-1 with TRBJ2-1, with 13 bases that match TRBD2. CDR1 and CDR2 (germline): MGHRA, YSYEKL. J gave up 9 bases and V 6 bases, and 8 bases lay outside the gene matches. The CDR3 runs 15 residues. The CDR3, as DNA: TGCGCCAGCAGTCGGACTAGCGGGAGAAGTGGTGAGCAGTTCTTC. This gives the protein CASSRTSGRSGEQFF.

Notes on this clonotype: The junction departs from germline at one end; a sequencing error may be responsible. The CDR3 here is CASIYLGNAEAFF. In DNA form, the CDR3 reads TGTGCCAGCATTTATCTTGGGAACGCTGAAGCTTTCTTT. The chain carries TRBV7-3 and TRBJ1-1; no clear D. The CDR3 loop spans 13 amino acids. CDR1 is SGHTA, CDR2 FQGTGA, per germline.

The chain has TRBV10-2 and TRBJ2-7; TRBD1 matches 10 bases. CDR1 WSHSY and CDR2 SAAADI come from the germline V gene. The CDR3 sequence is 15 residues long. J lost 5 bases, V lost 7 bases, and 11 bases had no gene match. The CDR3 spells CASTEIPGQGNEQYF. The DNA of the CDR3 is TGCGCCAGCACCGAAATTCCGGGACAGGGGAACGAGCAGTACTTC.

This chain uses TRBV27 with TRBJ2-7; TRBD1 matches at 10 bases. CDR3 length: 15 residues. The germline V gene encodes CDR1 MNHEY and CDR2 SMNVEV (reference sequence). V shed 5 bases, J shed 4 bases, and the junction held 8 bases outside the gene matches. The CDR3: CASSPDRGRTYEQYF. Here the CDR3 DNA reads TGTGCCAGCAGTCCGGACAGGGGGAGGACTTACGAGCAGTACTTC.

J is TRBJ2-7 and V is TRBV2; 14 bases are shared with TRBD2. Germline V gene lookup returns CDR1 SNHLY and CDR2 FYNNEI. The length of the CDR3 is 16 residues. J gave up 4 bases and V 5 bases, and 7 bases lay outside the gene matches. The CDR3 DNA sequence: TGTGCCAGCAGTCAGACTAGCGGGGGGGTTCGATACGAGCAGTACTTC. The encoded protein is CASSQTSGGVRYEQYF.

This clonotype was detected only a few times. The chain recombines TRBV7-2 with TRBJ2-3, with 11 bases identical to TRBD2. Germline V gives CDR1 SGHTA, CDR2 FQGNSA. J gave up 6 bases and V 8 bases, and 10 bases lay outside the gene matches. The CDR3 has 15 amino acids. The DNA of the CDR3 is TGTGCCAGCGGCCATACGACTAGCGGGGCGGATACGCAGTATTTT. Translated: CASGHTTSGADTQYF.

This clonotype has only a few counts. The rearrangement links TRBV12-3 or TRBV12-4 to TRBJ1-2; D is uncertain. The length of the CDR3 is 13 residues. Trimming took off 7 bases at V and 3 bases at J, with 12 bases between the two ends. CDR3 in amino acids: CASTPSGYYGYTF. CDR3 sequence (DNA): TGTGCCAGCACCCCCTCGGGCTACTATGGCTACACCTTC.

The J gene is TRBJ1-2, the V gene TRBV30, with TRBD1 matching 7 bases. The CDR3 loop spans 15 amino acids. The junction had 7 bases not matched to a gene; V was cut back by 1 base and J by 2 bases. CDR1 and CDR2 from the germline V gene are GTSNPN and SVGIG (reference sequence). The CDR3 sequence is CAWSAPTGSNYGYTF. The CDR3 DNA sequence: TGTGCCTGGAGTGCGCCGACAGGGTCCAACTATGGCTACACCTTC.

This clonotype was seen only a few times. The chain uses TRBV4-2 and TRBJ1-2; 8 bases match TRBD1. The CDR3 totals 14 residues. CDR1 is LGHNA and CDR2 is YNFKEQ in the germline V gene. Unmatched junction bases numbered 5, after V lost 0 bases and J lost 8 bases. CDR3 in amino acids: CASSQDPGQGGYTF. Here the CDR3 DNA reads TGTGCCAGCAGCCAAGATCCAGGACAGGGCGGCTACACCTTC.

This clonotype appeared a few times. The rearrangement uses TRBV7-2 and TRBJ2-2, with 14 bases matching TRBD2. V dropped 3 bases and J dropped 6; count of bases not matched to a gene: 3. The CDR3 length is 16 residues. Germline CDR1 and CDR2: SGHTA and FQGNSA. The CDR3 region is CASSLGLAGVSGELFF. The CDR3 region has the DNA TGTGCCAGCAGCTTGGGACTAGCGGGAGTTTCCGGGGAGCTGTTTTTT.

This clonotype was seen a few times. The chain is built from TRBV7-2 and TRBJ2-6, with D unclear. V lost 8 bases and J 2 bases, leaving 10 bases between the germline ends. CDR1 and CDR2 (germline): SGHTA, FQGNSA. CDR3 length: 14 residues. In nucleotides, the CDR3 is TGTGCCAGCGGAAAAAGTGCTGGGGCCAACGTCCTGACTTTC. Amino acids: CASGKSAGANVLTF.

This clonotype has a handful of counts. This rearrangement joins TRBV6-1 to TRBJ1-1; D is unresolved. V lost 8 bases to trimming and J lost 1 base, with 11 bases between them. CDR1 is MNHNS, CDR2 SASEGT, per germline. This CDR3 region has 13 residues. CDR3 sequence reads: CASVLEGNTEAFF. The CDR3 nucleotides are TGTGCCAGCGTCCTCGAGGGGAACACTGAAGCTTTCTTT.

The chain combines TRBV10-3 with TRBJ1-1; 9 bases align to TRBD1. The CDR3 covers 13 residues. J lost 7 bases, V lost 6 bases, and 6 bases had no gene match. CDR1 ENHRY and CDR2 SYGVKD come from the germline V gene. CDR3: CAIRPGQGYEAFF. CDR3 in DNA: TGTGCCATCAGGCCGGGACAGGGATATGAAGCTTTCTTT.